Included here is one T cell receptor beta chain sequence, with context. These data originate in a study of shared clonotypes between healthy human individuals. Assay: immunoSEQ multiplex PCR; the TCRdb copy retains only in-frame clones and omits some. The data show roughly 300,000 clones, around 86% seen once. From germline, CDR1 is SGHRS and CDR2 YFSETQ. V lost 0 bases and J lost 6, with 10 bases in between. The CDR3 loop spans 14 amino acids. Sequencing was carried out using memory CD8+ T cells sorted from blood. Subset given: CD45RO+ cells pooled with CCR7-negative TemRA cells. V gene TRBV5-1 combines with J gene TRBJ1-5; D might be TRBD1 (6 bases). This sequence originates from a man younger than 35 in good health. CDR3 coding DNA: TGCGCCAGCAGCTTGGTACAGGGTAGTCAGCCCCAGCATTTT. Amino acid sequence: CASSLVQGSQPQHF.